This T cell receptor beta chain originates from a study of cytomegalovirus exposure and HLA in healthy donors. Study results and limitations: A reported reduction in N-insertions relative to the 666-donor mean was seen in an Asian-associated ancestry cluster in a later analysis. The authors assumed roughly uniform sequencing depth across donors for presence/absence analyses.

CDR1 is MNHNY and CDR2 is SVGAGI in the germline V gene (reference sequence). The CDR3 has 16 residues. Germline trimming cut 6 bases from V and 3 bases from J; bases unmatched to any gene: 11. About this clone itself: What it recognizes is unknown.

Vbeta (60) and Jbeta (13) primers were used in the PCR. The assay was immunoSEQ multiplex PCR, and TCRdb's table has in-frame clones only and misses some. The profile covers 37,000 or so clones, with around 70% appearing a single time and roughly 6% taken by the ten largest. The source material was PBMCs. This receptor was taken from a man aged 25 to 45 in good health and CMV-seronegative. The rearrangement links TRBV6-6 to TRBJ2-3; TRBD2 matches at 8 bases. In DNA, the CDR3 is TGTGCCAGCAGGCCCCTGACGGGGGGGGTTACAGATACGCAGTATTTT. It encodes CASRPLTGGVTDTQYF.